This T cell receptor (beta chain) originates from a study of shared clonotypes between healthy human individuals. Whole-study findings and limits: At large depth, rarefaction still showed sorted-subset sequencing to be incomplete. The researchers took only blood, and tissue repertoires probably look different.

The CDR3 consists of 15 residues. A 200 ng quantity of DNA, 25,000 to 35,000 T cell genomes, went into the sorted-subset replicate PCRs. Generated by immunoSEQ multiplex PCR, the TCRdb table keeps only in-frame clones and is missing some. The profile covers some 2.1 million clones, with 85% to 95% appearing a single time and approximately 0.13% taken by the ten largest. With respect to this clone: The antigen is unknown.

The V call is TRBV21-1, the J call TRBJ2-3; the table's D call TRBD2 went unverified against the DNA. TRBV21-1 is classified as a pseudogene. The sequence came from a man aged 18-30 years in good health. The source material was naive CD4+ T cells sorted from blood. The subset here: CD45RA+ positively selected. CDR3 bases: TGTGCCAGCAGCGATAGCGGGAGGGACTTTGATACGCAGTATTTT. It yields the protein CASSDSGRDFDTQYF.